Below are 11 T cell receptor beta chains sequenced from a single sample in a study of T-cell memory formation after mild COVID-19. TCRdb recomputed calls from the 5' RACE reads with MiXCR, one row per CDR3 protein. Of 400,000 to 550,000 distinct CDR3 sequences listed, nearly 25% are singletons. Sequencing used PBMCs or a T cell subset sorted from them (not recorded which). The receptor set was obtained from an adult woman who had mild COVID-19 (a few samples of this study predate the infection). Cell type and time point are not known.

V is TRBV7-8 and J is TRBJ1-5, with TRBD1 matching 8 bases. The CDR3 runs to 20 residues. Germline assignment: CDR1 SGHVS and CDR2 FQNEAQ. With 1 base clipped from V and 1 base from J, the junction kept 15 bases outside the gene matches. The CDR3 DNA sequence: TGTGCCAGCAGCTTAGGTCGTTGGGTCCAGGGGGCGCGGAGCAATCAGCCCCAGCATTTT. Encoded protein: CASSLGRWVQGARSNQPQHF.

J is TRBJ2-7 and V is TRBV11-2; D perhaps matches TRBD2 (5 bases). CDR3 length: 12 residues. Germline values: CDR1 SGHAT, CDR2 FQNNGV. Trimming took 7 bases from V and 1 from J, leaving 8 bases between them. The CDR3 coding sequence is TGTGCCAGCAAGGACTGGTCCTACGAGCAGTACTTC. Its translation is CASKDWSYEQYF.

This chain connects TRBV21-1 to TRBJ2-6. TRBV21-1 is flagged as a pseudogene. The CDR3 sequence is 16 residues long. The CDR3 region is CASSRTVDVGANVLTF. CDR3 in DNA: TGTGCCAGCAGCAGAACAGTGGATGTCGGGGCCAACGTCCTGACTTTC.

This clonotype occurred many times. The CDR3 loop is CASSVATTGMRGRQETQYF. Here the CDR3 DNA reads TGTGCCAGCAGCGTAGCTACTACGGGTATGAGGGGGCGCCAAGAGACCCAGTACTTC. The rearrangement joins TRBV9 to TRBJ2-5; the match to TRBD1 covers 7 bases. Germline CDR1 SGDLS, CDR2 YYNGEE. Trimming at V came to 0 bases and at J to 1 base, leaving 15 bases not matched to a gene. The CDR3 sequence is 19 residues long.

In its sample, this clonotype was seen a few times. This rearrangement joins TRBV11-2 to TRBJ2-1; D is perhaps TRBD2 (6 bases). The length of the CDR3 is 17 residues. V lost 0 bases to trimming and J lost 1 base, with 13 bases between them. Germline V lookup: CDR1 SGHAT, CDR2 FQNNGV. The CDR3, as DNA: TGTGCCAGCAGCTTAGATCACGCGGCGGGATCCTACAATGAGCAGTTCTTC. Translation gives CASSLDHAAGSYNEQFF.

This clonotype showed up just a few times. The genes are TRBV12-3 or TRBV12-4 and TRBJ1-2; 7 nucleotides agree with TRBD1. With 0 bases clipped from V and 6 bases from J, the junction kept 4 bases outside the gene matches. This CDR3 has 14 amino acids. CDR3: CASSLAGRGHGYTF. The CDR3 region has the DNA TGTGCCAGCAGTTTAGCAGGGAGGGGGCATGGCTACACCTTC.

The chain combines TRBV4-1 with TRBJ1-3; D remains ambiguous. Trimming pared 3 bases from V and 0 bases from J, leaving 9 bases between. Germline V gene data show CDR1 as MGHRA and CDR2 as YSYEKL. This CDR3 has 15 residues. The CDR3 spells CASSQGLYSGNTIYF. The CDR3 nucleotides read TGCGCCAGCAGCCAGGGCCTTTACTCTGGAAACACCATATATTTT.

The chain has TRBV5-1 and TRBJ2-7; 9 bases fit TRBD1. V shed 5 bases and J 2 bases; nucleotides not matched to a gene: 8. The CDR3 covers 15 residues. Germline CDR1 reads SGHRS; CDR2 reads YFSETQ. The CDR3 is CASRHGTGTTYEQYF. In DNA, the CDR3 is TGCGCCAGCAGACACGGGACAGGGACGACCTACGAGCAGTACTTC.

V is TRBV19 and J is TRBJ2-7; 12 bases match TRBD2. V shed 9 bases and J 3 bases; nucleotides not matched to a gene: 6. Germline V gene data show CDR1 as LNHDA and CDR2 as SQIVND (reference sequence). The CDR3 totals 14 residues. In DNA form, the CDR3 reads TGTGCCAGCTCAGCGGGACTAGCGGGCTACGAGCAGTACTTC. It specifies CASSAGLAGYEQYF. The full variable domain, with the rest looked up from reference TRBV19 and TRBJ2-7, is DGGITQSPKYLFRKEGQNVTLSCEQNLNHDAMYWYRQDPGQGLRLIYYSQIVNDFQKGDIAEGYSVSREKKESFPLTVTSAQKNPTAFYLCASSAGLAGYEQYFGPGTRLTVT.

The rearrangement uses TRBV20-1 and TRBJ1-2, with D unresolved. V was trimmed by 1 base and J by 0 bases, leaving 18 bases between them. Germline V gives CDR1 DFQATT, CDR2 SNEGSKA (reference sequence). The CDR3 runs to 17 residues. Here the CDR3 reads CSARAVGNTPTNYGYTF. The CDR3, as DNA: TGCAGTGCTAGAGCAGTGGGAAACACCCCTACTAACTATGGCTACACCTTC.

The V and J genes are TRBV9 and TRBJ2-5; D is undetermined. The CDR3 extends over 20 amino acids. Trimming removed 1 base at V and 4 bases at J, with 29 bases between. In germline, CDR1 is SGDLS, CDR2 YYNGEE. The CDR3 loop is CASSVTPSSQRSSSIETQYF. CDR3 DNA sequence: TGTGCCAGCAGCGTAACTCCCAGCAGCCAACGCAGCAGTTCGATAGAGACCCAGTACTTC.